Presented here are 5 T cell receptor beta chains from one specimen sequenced in a study of regulatory T cells in long-lasting Graves disease (dated by TCRdb to the early 2020s). The time point label here, explained by the study, means: newly diagnosed GD, antithyroid drugs for less than 3 months. For both TCR sequencing and RNA sequencing, RNA was extracted from PBMCs in TRIzol. The protocol used for the library was multiplex PCR. The listed sequencing device is Illumina HiSeq 4000. To build TCR beta libraries, CDR3 regions were amplified by Arm-PCR using iRepertoire HTBI primers. The public reads were run again by TCRdb, first through fastp at Q25 and then through MiXCR, and only productive beta chains were kept. Each entry is one CDR3 protein sequence, shown with its most common DNA and genes. In all, the sample holds hundreds of thousands of distinct CDR3 sequences, and about 14% of those were seen once. About a fifth of the sample is in the top ten clones.

Here the sequenced sample was peripheral blood mononuclear cells (PBMCs), taken at new diagnosis, from a patient treated with antithyroid drugs. The receptors come from a female donor with Graves disease.

In this sample, this clonotype turned up a few times. The rearrangement joins TRBV7-9 to TRBJ2-5; D is unclear. Germline V gives CDR1 SEHNR, CDR2 FQNEAQ (reference sequence). Trimming left V 5 bases short and J 1 base short, with 11 bases between. The CDR3 is 14 amino acids. This CDR3 is CASSLWTGQETQYF. The CDR3 nucleotides read TGTGCCAGCAGCCTGTGGACGGGCCAAGAGACCCAGTACTTC. Variable domain in full (rest from reference TRBV7-9 and TRBJ2-5): DTGVSQNPRHKITKRGQNVTFRCDPISEHNRLYWYRQTLGQGPEFLTYFQNEAQLEKSRLLSDRFSAERPKGSFSTLEIQRTEQGDSAMYLCASSLWTGQETQYFGPGTRLLVL.

At least ten counts were recorded for this clonotype. J is TRBJ2-3 and V is TRBV20-1, with 7 nucleotides matching TRBD2. Germline loops: CDR1 DFQATT, CDR2 SNEGSKA (reference sequence). Trimming at V came to 0 bases and at J to 4 bases, leaving 7 bases not matched to a gene. This CDR3 has 15 residues. As DNA, the CDR3 is TGCAGTGCTAGAGATCGGCGGGAGTACGCAGATACGCAGTATTTT. Its protein is CSARDRREYADTQYF.

The rearrangement joins TRBV15 to TRBJ1-2; D gene ambiguous. V was shortened by 3 bases and J by 3 bases, with 8 bases between the two germline ends. Germline CDR1 and CDR2: LNHNV and YYDKDF (reference sequence). CDR3 size: 13 residues. The CDR3 DNA reads as TGTGCCACCAGCAGTGGAGTGGACTATGGCTACACCTTC. Protein product: CATSSGVDYGYTF.

This clonotype was counted ten times or more. The chain uses TRBV13 and TRBJ1-2, with D uncertain. V shed 1 base and J shed 6 bases, with 12 bases lying between them. CDR3 length equals 14 residues. CDR1 is PRHDT, CDR2 FYEKMQ, per germline (reference sequence). CDR3 region: CASSLAADSDGYTF. As DNA, the CDR3 is TGTGCCAGCAGCTTAGCCGCGGATAGCGATGGCTACACCTTC. Filled out from reference TRBV13 and TRBJ1-2, the complete variable domain reads AAGVIQSPRHLIKEKRETATLKCYPIPRHDTVYWYQQGPGQDPQFLISFYEKMQSDKGSIPDRFSAQQFSDYHSELNMSSLELGDSALYFCASSLAADSDGYTFGSGTRLTVV.

This clonotype was seen many times. The gene calls are TRBV7-3 and TRBJ1-1, with 7 bases that match TRBD1. The CDR3 is 13 residues long. Germline V gene data show CDR1 as SGHTA and CDR2 as FQGTGA. V lost 5 bases to trimming and J lost 4 bases; unmatched junction nucleotides: 4. DNA for the CDR3: TGTGCCAGCAGCAAACAGGGGATCACTGAAGCTTTCTTT. Translated, it gives CASSKQGITEAFF. Full variable domain (missing parts from reference TRBV7-3 and TRBJ1-1): GAGVSQTPSNKVTEKGKYVELRCDPISGHTALYWYRQSLGQGPEFLIYFQGTGAADDSGLPNDRFFAVRPEGSVSTLKIQRTERGDSAVYLCASSKQGITEAFFGQGTRLTVV.